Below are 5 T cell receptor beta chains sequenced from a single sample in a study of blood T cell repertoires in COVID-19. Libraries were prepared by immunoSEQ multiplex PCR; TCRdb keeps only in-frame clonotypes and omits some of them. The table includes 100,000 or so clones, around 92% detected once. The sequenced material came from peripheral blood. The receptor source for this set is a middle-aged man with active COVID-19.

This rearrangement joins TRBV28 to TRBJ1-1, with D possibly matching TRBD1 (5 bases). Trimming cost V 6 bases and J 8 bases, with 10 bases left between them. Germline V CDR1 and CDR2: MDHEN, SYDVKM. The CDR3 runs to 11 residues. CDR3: CASSPDREAFF. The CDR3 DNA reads TGTGCCAGCAGCCCCGACAGAGAAGCTTTCTTT.

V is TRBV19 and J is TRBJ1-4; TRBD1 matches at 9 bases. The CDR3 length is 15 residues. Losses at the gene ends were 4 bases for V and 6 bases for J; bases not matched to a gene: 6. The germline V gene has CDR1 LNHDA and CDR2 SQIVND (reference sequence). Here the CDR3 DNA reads TGTGCCAGTAGTAGCCCCGGGACAGGGTATGAAAAACTGTTTTTT. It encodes CASSSPGTGYEKLFF. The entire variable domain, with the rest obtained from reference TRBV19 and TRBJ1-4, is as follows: DGGITQSPKYLFRKEGQNVTLSCEQNLNHDAMYWYRQDPGQGLRLIYYSQIVNDFQKGDIAEGYSVSREKKESFPLTVTSAQKNPTAFYLCASSSPGTGYEKLFFGSGTQLSVL.

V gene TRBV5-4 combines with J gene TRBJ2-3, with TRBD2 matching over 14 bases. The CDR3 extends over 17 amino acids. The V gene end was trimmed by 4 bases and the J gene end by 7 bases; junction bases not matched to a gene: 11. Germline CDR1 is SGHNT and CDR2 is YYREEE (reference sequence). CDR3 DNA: TGTGCCAGCAGCCTCGGGACTAGCGGGAGTACGAGGAATACGCAGTATTTT. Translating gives CASSLGTSGSTRNTQYF.

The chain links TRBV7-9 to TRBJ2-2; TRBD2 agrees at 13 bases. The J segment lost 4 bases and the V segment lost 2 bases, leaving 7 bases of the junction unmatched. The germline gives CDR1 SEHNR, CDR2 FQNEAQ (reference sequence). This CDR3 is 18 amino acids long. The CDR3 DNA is TGTGCCAGCAGCTTATCACTAGCGGGAGGGCCCGGCACCGGGGAGCTGTTTTTT. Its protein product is CASSLSLAGGPGTGELFF.

CDR3 residues: CASSLLSDNEQFF. In DNA, the CDR3 is TGTGCCAGCAGTTTATTGTCAGACAATGAGCAGTTCTTC. This chain uses TRBV28 with TRBJ2-1; D is ambiguous. The CDR3 is 13 residues long. V lost 1 base and J lost 5, with 6 bases in between. Germline CDR1 and CDR2: MDHEN and SYDVKM.